Listed here are 11 T cell receptor beta chains from one sample, sequenced in a study of CD8+ T cells in alopecia areata. RNA was extracted and reverse transcribed into cDNA as the sequencing template. Assay: immunoSEQ multiplex PCR; the TCRdb copy retains only in-frame clones and omits some. The sample lists about 270,000 clones, approximately 60% occurring once. Treatment of the sample: oral pan-JAK inhibitor, 5-10 mg twice daily. The sample consisted of CD4+ T cells sorted from blood, taken at roughly week 53, from a patient treated with tofacitinib. The receptors were sampled from a human donor with alopecia areata.

DNA for the CDR3: TGTGCCAGTAGTATCGTCCGGGGGATTGGTCAGCCCCAGCATTTT. Translated: CASSIVRGIGQPQHF. The gene calls are TRBV19 and TRBJ1-5, with D perhaps matching TRBD1 (5 bases). The CDR3 runs to 15 residues. V lost 3 bases and J lost 6, with 15 bases in between. CDR1 and CDR2 from the germline V gene are LNHDA and SQIVND (reference sequence). Drawing the rest from reference TRBV19 and TRBJ1-5, the complete variable domain is DGGITQSPKYLFRKEGQNVTLSCEQNLNHDAMYWYRQDPGQGLRLIYYSQIVNDFQKGDIAEGYSVSREKKESFPLTVTSAQKNPTAFYLCASSIVRGIGQPQHFGDGTRLSIL.

The chain employs TRBV27 and TRBJ1-6; D unclear. CDR1 is MNHEY and CDR2 is SMNVEV in the germline V gene (reference sequence). V was cut by 0 bases and J by 6 bases, with 9 bases left in between. The CDR3 covers 15 residues. The CDR3 coding sequence is TGTGCCAGCAGTTTATCGTTACTGAGTAATTCACCCCTCCACTTT. Amino acids: CASSLSLLSNSPLHF.

This sequence joins TRBV5-6 and TRBJ1-5; D uncertain. V was shortened by 3 bases and J by 6 bases, with 7 bases between the two germline ends. Germline values: CDR1 SGHDT, CDR2 YYEEEE. The CDR3 spans 12 residues. CDR3 nucleotide sequence: TGTGCCAGCAGCTCGACGGTTCAGCCCCAGCATTTT. The encoded protein is CASSSTVQPQHF.

This clone was found a few times. The chain carries TRBV19 and TRBJ2-7; D perhaps matches TRBD1 (6 bases). The CDR3 is 15 residues long. Germline loops: CDR1 LNHDA, CDR2 SQIVND (reference sequence). Trimming stripped 3 bases from V and 2 bases from J, with 14 bases between. The DNA of the CDR3 is TGTGCCAGTAGTATGGGCCAGGGGTCGACCTACGAGCAGTACTTC. Protein: CASSMGQGSTYEQYF. Combining the CDR3 with reference TRBV19 and TRBJ2-7 gives the whole variable domain DGGITQSPKYLFRKEGQNVTLSCEQNLNHDAMYWYRQDPGQGLRLIYYSQIVNDFQKGDIAEGYSVSREKKESFPLTVTSAQKNPTAFYLCASSMGQGSTYEQYFGPGTRLTVT.

The rearrangement links TRBV5-6 to TRBJ2-6; tentatively, D is TRBD1 or TRBD2 (5 bases each). CDR3 size: 17 residues. Trimming pared 3 bases from V and 1 base from J, leaving 14 bases between. The germline CDR1 and CDR2 sequences are SGHDT and YYEEEE. The CDR3 is CASSYLTWGSGANVLTF. The CDR3, as DNA: TGTGCCAGCAGCTATCTAACCTGGGGGTCTGGGGCCAACGTCCTGACTTTC.

This chain uses TRBV29-1 with TRBJ1-1; possible D gene TRBD1, 5 bases. V was trimmed by 8 bases and J by 2 bases, leaving 15 bases between them. CDR1 is SQVTM and CDR2 is ANQGSEA in the germline V gene. This CDR3 comprises 13 residues. This CDR3 reads CSTSGTGNTEAFF. The CDR3 nucleotides are TGCAGCACCTCTGGGACGGGTAACACTGAAGCTTTCTTT.

This clone was found a few times. The DNA of the CDR3 is TGTGCCAGCAGTGAATCCCGAACAGGGAAAGAGACCCAGTACTTC. Amino acids: CASSESRTGKETQYF. The chain uses TRBV25-1 and TRBJ2-5, with a weak D call TRBD1 (6 bases). This CDR3 region has 15 residues. Germline CDR1 reads MGHDK; CDR2 reads SYGVNS. Trimming stripped 1 base from V and 3 bases from J, with 12 bases between.

This clone occurred a few times. CDR3: CASSQQMGQGTGNTEAFF. DNA of the CDR3: TGTGCCAGCAGCCAGCAAATGGGGCAGGGTACAGGGAACACTGAAGCTTTCTTT. The chain employs TRBV5-5 and TRBJ1-1; a weak D match, TRBD1 (5 bases). The V gene lost 4 bases and the J gene lost 1 base, with 23 bases spanning the gap. The CDR3 runs 18 residues. CDR1 SGHKS and CDR2 YYEKEE come from the germline V gene (reference sequence).

The sample holds a few counts of this clone. The V call is TRBV10-3, the J call TRBJ1-2; D is ambiguous. The CDR3 contains 13 residues. The V and J ends lost 7 bases and 8 bases respectively, with 17 bases between them. The germline V gene has CDR1 ENHRY and CDR2 SYGVKD. The CDR3 DNA reads TGTGCCATCAACCCGACCCTACACGGGGGCTACACCTTC. Protein sequence: CAINPTLHGGYTF.

The chain employs TRBV5-1 and TRBJ2-3, with TRBD1 identical over 8 bases. This CDR3 has 16 amino acids. CDR1 is SGHRS and CDR2 is YFSETQ in the germline V gene. The V gene end was trimmed by 0 bases and the J gene end by 5 bases; junction bases not matched to a gene: 8. The CDR3: CASSLGPQGAVDTQYF. The CDR3 DNA reads as TGCGCCAGCAGCTTGGGACCCCAGGGGGCGGTAGATACGCAGTATTTT.

This clone was seen only a few times. The chain carries TRBV30 and TRBJ2-2; D not resolved. Germline V gives CDR1 GTSNPN, CDR2 SVGIG (reference sequence). Trimming stripped 1 base from V and 1 base from J, with 4 bases between. The CDR3 length is 13 residues. CDR3 sequence (DNA): TGTGCCTGGAGTGCAGGGAACACCGGGGAGCTGTTTTTT. This codes for CAWSAGNTGELFF.